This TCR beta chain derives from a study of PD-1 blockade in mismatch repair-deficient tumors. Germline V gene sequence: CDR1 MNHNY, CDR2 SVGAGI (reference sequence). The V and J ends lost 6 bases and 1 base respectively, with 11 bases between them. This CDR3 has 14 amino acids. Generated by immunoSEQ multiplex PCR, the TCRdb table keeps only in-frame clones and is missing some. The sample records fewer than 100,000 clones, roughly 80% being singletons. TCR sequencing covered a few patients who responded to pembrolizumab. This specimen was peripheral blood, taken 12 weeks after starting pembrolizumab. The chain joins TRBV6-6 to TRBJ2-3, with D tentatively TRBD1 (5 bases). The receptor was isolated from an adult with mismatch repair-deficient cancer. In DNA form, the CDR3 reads TGTGCCAGCAGCCAGGTCAGGGGCACAGATACGCAGTATTTT. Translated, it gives CASSQVRGTDTQYF.